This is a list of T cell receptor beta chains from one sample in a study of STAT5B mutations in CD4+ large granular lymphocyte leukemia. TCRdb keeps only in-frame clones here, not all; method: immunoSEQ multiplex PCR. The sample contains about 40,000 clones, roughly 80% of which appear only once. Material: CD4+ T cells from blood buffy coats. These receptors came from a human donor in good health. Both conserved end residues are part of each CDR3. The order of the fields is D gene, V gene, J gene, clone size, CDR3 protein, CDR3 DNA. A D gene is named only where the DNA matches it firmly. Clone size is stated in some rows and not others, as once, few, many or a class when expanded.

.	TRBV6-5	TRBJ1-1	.	CASSFQGNTEAFF	TGTGCCAGCAGCTTCCAGGGGAACACTGAAGCTTTCTTT
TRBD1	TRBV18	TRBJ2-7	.	CASSQSGPTGGMDEQYF	TGTGCCAGCTCACAATCAGGCCCGACAGGGGGCATGGACGAGCAGTACTTC
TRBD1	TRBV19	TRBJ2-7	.	CASKGWDRSDEQYF	TGTGCCAGTAAGGGATGGGACAGGTCGGACGAGCAGTACTTC
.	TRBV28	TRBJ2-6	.	CASSPPARAGANVLTF	TGTGCCAGCAGTCCCCCGGCACGGGCTGGGGCCAACGTCCTGACTTTC
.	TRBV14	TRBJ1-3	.	CASRPTGVPSGNTIYF	TGTGCCAGCAGGCCGACGGGTGTGCCCTCTGGAAACACCATATATTTT
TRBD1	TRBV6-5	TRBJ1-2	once	CASSYLRTGGGYGYTF	TGTGCCAGCAGTTACCTTAGGACAGGGGGCGGCTATGGCTACACCTTC
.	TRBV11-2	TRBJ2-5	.	CASSPRATSETQYF	TGTGCCAGCAGCCCAAGGGCCACTAGCGAGACCCAGTACTTC
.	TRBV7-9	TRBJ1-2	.	CASSVPGDYGYTF	TGTGCCAGCAGCGTCCCCGGGGACTATGGCTACACCTTC
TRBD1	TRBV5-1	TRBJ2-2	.	CASSGQGASGELFF	TGCGCCAGCAGTGGACAGGGGGCGTCCGGGGAGCTGTTTTTT
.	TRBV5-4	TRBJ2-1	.	CASSLGSPSSYNEQFF	TGTGCCAGCAGCTTAGGCAGCCCGAGCTCCTACAATGAGCAGTTCTTC
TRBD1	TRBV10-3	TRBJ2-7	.	CAISESFLQGAQSANGEQYF	TGTGCCATCAGTGAGTCGTTCCTGCAGGGGGCGCAAAGTGCGAACGGCGAGCAGTACTTC
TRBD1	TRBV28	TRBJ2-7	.	CASSSGTGEAYEQYF	TGTGCCAGCAGTTCCGGGACAGGGGAAGCCTACGAGCAGTACTTC
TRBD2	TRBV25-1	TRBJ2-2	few	CASSDGRTSGTGELFF	TGTGCCAGCAGTGATGGACGGACTAGCGGCACCGGGGAGCTGTTTTTT
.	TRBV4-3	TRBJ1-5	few	CASSQEVEGYWQPQHF	TGCGCCAGCAGCCAAGAAGTAGAGGGCTATTGGCAGCCCCAGCATTTT
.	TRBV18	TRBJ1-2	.	CASSSSEGAHYGYTF	TGTGCCAGCTCATCAAGCGAGGGCGCCCACTATGGCTACACCTTC
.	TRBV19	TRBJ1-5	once	CASGKEGSNSNQPQHF	TGTGCCAGTGGTAAGGAGGGTTCGAATAGCAATCAGCCCCAGCATTTT
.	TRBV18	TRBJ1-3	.	CASSPEGNTIYF	TGTGCCAGCTCACCGGAGGGGAACACCATATATTTT
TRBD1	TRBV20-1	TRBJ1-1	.	CSASTGGAFF	TGCAGTGCGTCGACAGGGGGAGCTTTCTTT
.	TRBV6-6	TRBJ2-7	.	CASSYSMRREHYEQYF	TGTGCCAGCAGTTACTCGATGCGAAGGGAGCACTACGAGCAGTACTTC
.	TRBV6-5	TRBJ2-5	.	CASSRMGQETQYF	TGTGCCAGCAGTCGTATGGGTCAAGAGACCCAGTACTTC
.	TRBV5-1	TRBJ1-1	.	CASSLWGADTEAFF	TGCGCCAGCAGCTTGTGGGGGGCGGACACTGAAGCTTTCTTT
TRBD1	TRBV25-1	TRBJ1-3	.	CASSVTGAFPGNTIYF	TGTGCCAGCAGTGTGACAGGGGCCTTCCCTGGAAACACCATATATTTT
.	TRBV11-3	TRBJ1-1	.	CASSFSTEAFF	TGTGCCAGCAGCTTTAGCACTGAAGCTTTCTTT
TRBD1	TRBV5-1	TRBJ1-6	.	CASSLGQGFSPLHF	TGCGCCAGCAGCTTAGGACAGGGGTTTTCACCCCTCCACTTT
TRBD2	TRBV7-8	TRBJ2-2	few	CASSLRTSANTGELFF	TGTGCCAGCAGCTTGCGGACTAGCGCTAACACCGGGGAGCTGTTTTTT
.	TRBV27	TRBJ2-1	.	CASSQGPGSYNEQFF	TGTGCCAGCAGTCAGGGGCCGGGCTCCTACAATGAGCAGTTCTTC
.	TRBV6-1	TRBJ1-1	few	CATRWAANTEAFF	TGTGCCACCCGGTGGGCTGCGAACACTGAAGCTTTCTTT
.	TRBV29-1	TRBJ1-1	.	CSALDRNTEAFF	TGCAGCGCCCTCGACAGGAACACTGAAGCTTTCTTT
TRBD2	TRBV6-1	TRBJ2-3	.	CASSEPPPTSGNTDTQYF	TGTGCCAGCAGTGAACCCCCCCCGACTAGCGGGAACACAGATACGCAGTATTTT
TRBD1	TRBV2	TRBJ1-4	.	CASNLRGGQGDEKLFF	TGTGCCAGCAATCTAAGGGGGGGACAGGGAGATGAAAAACTGTTTTTT
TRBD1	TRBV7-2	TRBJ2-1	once	CASSSAGQGAINEQFF	TGTGCCAGCAGCTCTGCCGGACAGGGGGCCATCAATGAGCAGTTCTTC
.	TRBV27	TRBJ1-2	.	CASSVRLGDGYTF	TGTGCCAGCAGTGTACGGCTGGGAGATGGCTACACCTTC
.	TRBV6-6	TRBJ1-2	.	CASTSAGYNYGYTF	TGTGCCAGCACCTCAGCCGGCTATAACTATGGCTACACCTTC
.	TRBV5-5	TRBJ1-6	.	CASSLQGADNSPLHF	TGTGCCAGCAGCTTGCAGGGCGCGGATAATTCACCCCTCCACTTT
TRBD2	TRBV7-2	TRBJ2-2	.	CASSPGLAGAGELFF	TGTGCCAGCAGCCCGGGACTAGCGGGAGCCGGGGAGCTGTTTTTT
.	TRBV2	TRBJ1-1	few	CASSVGTNTEAFF	TGTGCCAGCAGTGTTGGCACGAACACTGAAGCTTTCTTT
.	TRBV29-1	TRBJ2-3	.	CSVESGLVLDTQYF	TGCAGCGTTGAGTCCGGCCTTGTCTTAGATACGCAGTATTTT
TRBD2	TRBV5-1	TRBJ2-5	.	CASSPSPGLVGETQYF	TGCGCCAGCAGCCCCTCCCCGGGACTAGTCGGTGAGACCCAGTACTTC
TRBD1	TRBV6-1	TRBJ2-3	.	CAIQGQTDTQYF	TGTGCCATCCAGGGACAGACAGATACGCAGTATTTT
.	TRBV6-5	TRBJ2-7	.	CASIKGRGSYEQYF	TGTGCCAGCATTAAAGGTCGGGGCTCCTACGAGCAGTACTTC
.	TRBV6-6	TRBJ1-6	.	CASSSLADSPLHF	TGTGCCAGCAGTAGTCTTGCGGATTCACCCCTCCACTTT
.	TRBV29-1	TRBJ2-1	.	CSAGQGASGGAIRFF	TGCAGCGCTGGACAGGGGGCTAGCGGGGGGGCGATACGGTTCTTC
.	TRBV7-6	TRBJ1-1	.	CASSYLGAYTEAFF	TGTGCCAGCAGCTATCTCGGGGCGTACACTGAAGCTTTCTTT
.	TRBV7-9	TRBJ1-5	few	CASSPSKTGNNQPQHF	TGTGCCAGCAGCCCCTCGAAAACAGGAAACAATCAGCCCCAGCATTTT
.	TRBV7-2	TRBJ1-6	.	CASSLVGGVNSPLHF	TGTGCCAGCAGCTTGGTCGGGGGGGTAAATTCACCCCTCCACTTT
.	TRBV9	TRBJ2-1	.	CASSVASTSEQFF	TGTGCCAGCAGCGTAGCCTCGACAAGTGAGCAGTTCTTC
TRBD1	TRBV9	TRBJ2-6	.	CASSVATTGGPSGANVLTF	TGTGCCAGCAGCGTAGCTACTACAGGGGGGCCGTCTGGGGCCAACGTCCTGACTTTC
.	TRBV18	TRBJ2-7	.	CASSPESGTTKSGEQYF	TGTGCCAGCTCACCTGAATCCGGGACAACAAAGTCCGGCGAGCAGTACTTC